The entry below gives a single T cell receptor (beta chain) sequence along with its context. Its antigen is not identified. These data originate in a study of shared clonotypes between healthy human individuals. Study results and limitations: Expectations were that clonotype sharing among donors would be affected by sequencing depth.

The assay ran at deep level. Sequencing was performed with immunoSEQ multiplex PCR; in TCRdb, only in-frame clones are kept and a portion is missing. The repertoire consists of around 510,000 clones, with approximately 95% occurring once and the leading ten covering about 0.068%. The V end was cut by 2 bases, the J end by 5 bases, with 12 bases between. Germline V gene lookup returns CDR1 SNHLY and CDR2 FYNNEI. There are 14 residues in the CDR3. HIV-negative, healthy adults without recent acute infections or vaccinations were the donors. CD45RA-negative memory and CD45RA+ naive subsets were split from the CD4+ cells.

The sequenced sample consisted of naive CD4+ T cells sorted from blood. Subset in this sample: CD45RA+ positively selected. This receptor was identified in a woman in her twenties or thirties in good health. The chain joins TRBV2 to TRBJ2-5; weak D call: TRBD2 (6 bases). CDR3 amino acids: CASSEHPGVETQYF. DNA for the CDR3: TGTGCCAGCAGTGAACACCCGGGGGTCGAGACCCAGTACTTC. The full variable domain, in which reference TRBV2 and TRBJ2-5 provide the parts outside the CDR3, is EPEVTQTPSHQVTQMGQEVILRCVPISNHLYFYWYRQILGQKVEFLVSFYNNEISEKSEIFDDQFSVERPDGSNFTLKIRSTKLEDSAMYFCASSEHPGVETQYFGPGTRLLVL.